Shown below are 9 T cell receptor beta chains from a single sample sequenced in a study of naive and memory T cell subsets (dated by TCRdb to the late 2010s). To prepare the library, 5' RACE was applied. Sequencing took place on an Illumina MiSeq. The ligated cDNA was amplified by four rounds of PCR, in which nested alpha and beta constant region primers were used together with the SP2 primer. Through fastp at Q25 and MiXCR, TCRdb rebuilt clones from the public reads, retaining in-frame beta chains. When rows share a CDR3 protein, they turn into one entry using the most common DNA and genes. The sample table records more than 45,000 distinct CDR3 sequences; 7.2% of these occur just once. The top ten hold 9% to 10% of the sample. A robust, sensitive protocol for the amplification, sequencing and analysis of TCRs was described in the study, in which 3' ligation of a UMI-containing oligonucleotide to TCR cDNA was used.

These receptors all stem from a male donor in good health.

This chain uses TRBV24-1 with TRBJ2-2; 11 positions agree with TRBD1. This CDR3 comprises 14 residues. J gave up 3 bases and V 8 bases, and 1 base lay outside the gene matches. The germline V gene encodes CDR1 KGHDR and CDR2 SFDVKD. CDR3 bases: TGTGCCACCAAGGGACAGGGGGACACCGGGGAGCTGTTTTTT. Amino acids: CATKGQGDTGELFF.

The V gene is TRBV10-3, the J gene TRBJ2-3, with 7 nucleotides matching TRBD2. The germline V gene has CDR1 ENHRY and CDR2 SYGVKD. The CDR3 is made up of 15 amino acids. V shed 4 bases, J shed 2 bases, and the junction held 6 bases outside the gene matches. The CDR3: CAISGPSGPTDTQYF. CDR3 sequence (DNA): TGTGCCATCAGTGGGCCTAGCGGCCCCACAGATACGCAGTATTTT.

The DNA of the CDR3 is TGTGCCAGCAGTTATACAGGGAGAGCTTTCTTT. This codes for CASSYTGRAFF. The chain recombines TRBV6-5 with TRBJ1-1; weak D call: TRBD1 (6 bases). Trimming took 3 bases from V and 10 from J, leaving 9 bases between them. There are 11 residues in the CDR3. Germline V CDR1 and CDR2: MNHEY, SVGAGI.

This clonotype was seen repeatedly, ten times or more. The chain joins TRBV10-1 to TRBJ2-1, with D perhaps assigned TRBD1 or TRBD2 (6 bases each). There are 16 residues in the CDR3. Trimming removed 4 bases at V and 2 bases at J, with 15 bases between. The germline gives CDR1 WNHNN, CDR2 SYGVQD (reference sequence). CDR3 loop: CASSAIQGGPYNEQFF. The CDR3 DNA is TGCGCCAGCAGTGCAATACAGGGAGGCCCCTACAATGAGCAGTTCTTC.

The J gene is TRBJ2-3, the V gene TRBV5-6; D not resolved. Germline V gene data show CDR1 as SGHDT and CDR2 as YYEEEE. This CDR3 has 13 amino acids. Trimming pared 0 bases from V and 5 bases from J, leaving 7 bases between. CDR3 bases: TGTGCCAGCAGCTTGGTGGAGAAAGATACGCAGTATTTT. It translates to CASSLVEKDTQYF.

The sample holds many counts of this clonotype. The V call is TRBV4-1, the J call TRBJ2-3, with unresolved D. The V gene lost 0 bases and the J gene lost 5 bases, with 12 bases spanning the gap. Germline V gene data show CDR1 as MGHRA and CDR2 as YSYEKL. The CDR3 consists of 15 residues. The CDR3 is CASSQDVNEKDTQYF. The CDR3 DNA is TGCGCCAGCAGCCAAGATGTAAATGAGAAAGATACGCAGTATTTT.

The J gene is TRBJ1-4, the V gene TRBV3-1, with 8 bases lining up with TRBD1. The CDR3 runs 15 residues. Germline CDR1 and CDR2: LGHDT and YNNKEL (reference sequence). V lost 3 bases to trimming and J lost 5 bases; unmatched junction nucleotides: 5. This CDR3 is CASSHRQGSNEKLFF. For the CDR3, the DNA is TGTGCCAGCAGCCACCGACAGGGGTCCAATGAAAAACTGTTTTTT.

The V and J genes are TRBV2 and TRBJ2-2; no clear D. CDR1 is SNHLY, CDR2 FYNNEI, per germline. V lost 6 bases to trimming and J lost 0 bases, with 8 bases between them. The CDR3 runs 14 residues. This CDR3 is CASRDFSNTGELFF. In DNA, the CDR3 is TGTGCCAGCAGAGACTTTTCGAACACCGGGGAGCTGTTTTTT.

In its sample, this clonotype was seen many times. The CDR3 DNA follows: TGCAGCGTTGAAGGGCTGGGGGGTTCGGTTGAAGCTTTCTTT. Protein sequence: CSVEGLGGSVEAFF. This chain connects TRBV29-1 to TRBJ1-1, with a weak D call TRBD1 (5 bases). The CDR3 contains 14 residues. Between the trimmed V and J ends, which lost 1 base and 7 bases, there was a span of 16 bases. The germline V gene has CDR1 SQVTM and CDR2 ANQGSEA.